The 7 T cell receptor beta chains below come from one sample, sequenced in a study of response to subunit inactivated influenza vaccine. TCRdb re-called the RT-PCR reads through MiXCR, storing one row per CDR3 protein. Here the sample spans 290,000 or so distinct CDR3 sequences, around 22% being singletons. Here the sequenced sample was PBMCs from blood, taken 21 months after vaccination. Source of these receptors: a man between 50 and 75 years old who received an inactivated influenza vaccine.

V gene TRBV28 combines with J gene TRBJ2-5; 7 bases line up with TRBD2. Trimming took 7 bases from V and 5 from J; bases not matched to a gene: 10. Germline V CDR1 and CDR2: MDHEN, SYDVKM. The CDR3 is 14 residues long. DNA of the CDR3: TGTGCCAGCAACAAAAGCGGGGTCCGGGAGACCCAGTACTTC. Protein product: CASNKSGVRETQYF.

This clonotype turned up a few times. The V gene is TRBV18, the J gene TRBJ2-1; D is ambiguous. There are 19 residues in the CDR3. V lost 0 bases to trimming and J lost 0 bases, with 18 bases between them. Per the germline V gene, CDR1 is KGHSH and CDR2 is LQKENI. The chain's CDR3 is CASSPPWSVLMSSYNEQFF. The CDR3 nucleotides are TGTGCCAGCTCACCACCGTGGAGCGTGTTAATGAGCTCCTACAATGAGCAGTTCTTC.

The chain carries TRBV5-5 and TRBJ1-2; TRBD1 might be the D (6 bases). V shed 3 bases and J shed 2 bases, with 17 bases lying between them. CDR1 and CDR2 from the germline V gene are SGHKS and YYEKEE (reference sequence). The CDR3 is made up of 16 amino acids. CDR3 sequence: CASSSPLRGPNYGYTF. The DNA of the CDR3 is TGTGCCAGCAGCTCACCCCTCAGGGGACCCAACTATGGCTACACCTTC.

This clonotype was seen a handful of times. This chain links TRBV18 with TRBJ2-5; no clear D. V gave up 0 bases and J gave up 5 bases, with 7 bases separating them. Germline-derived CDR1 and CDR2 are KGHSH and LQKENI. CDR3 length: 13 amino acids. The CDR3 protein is CASSPPARETQYF. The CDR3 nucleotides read TGTGCCAGCTCACCACCGGCCCGGGAGACCCAGTACTTC.

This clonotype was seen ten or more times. CDR3: CASSQSDSATNEKLFF. The CDR3 bases are TGTGCCAGCAGCCAGTCGGACAGCGCAACTAATGAAAAACTGTTTTTT. V gene TRBV4-2 combines with J gene TRBJ1-4, with a possible D match to TRBD1 (6 bases). Between the trimmed V and J ends, which lost 3 bases and 0 bases, there was a span of 11 bases. Germline V gene lookup returns CDR1 LGHNA and CDR2 YNFKEQ. The CDR3 extends over 16 amino acids.

The CDR3 is CASSRSGTSYEQYF. CDR3 DNA: TGTGCCAGCAGTCGTAGCGGGACCTCCTACGAGCAGTACTTC. The genes are TRBV6-2 or TRBV6-3 and TRBJ2-7; 8 bases are shared with TRBD2. After removal of 5 bases from V and 0 bases from J, the junction contained 3 bases not matched to a gene. CDR1 is MNHEY, CDR2 SVGEGT, per germline. This CDR3 has 14 amino acids.

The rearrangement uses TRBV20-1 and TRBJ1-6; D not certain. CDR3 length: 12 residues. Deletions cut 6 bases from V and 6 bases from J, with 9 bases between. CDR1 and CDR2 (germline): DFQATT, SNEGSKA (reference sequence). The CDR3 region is CSAPTPNSPLHF. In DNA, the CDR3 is TGCAGTGCCCCGACACCTAATTCACCCCTCCACTTT.